Following are 8 T cell receptor beta chains from one sample sequenced in a study of PD-L1 blockade in urothelial cancer. Clones were sequenced by immunoSEQ multiplex PCR, and TCRdb holds only the in-frame ones, with some missing. This sample carries 55,000 to 70,000 clones, about 82% of them seen once, and the ten largest clones take 2.5% to 3.5%. Source: PBMCs, taken around atezolizumab (anti-PD-L1) treatment. These receptors were collected from a man aged 50 or older with urothelial cancer.

This sequence joins TRBV5-1 and TRBJ2-2, with 9 bases fitting TRBD1. Germline V lookup: CDR1 SGHRS, CDR2 YFSETQ. V gave up 5 bases and J gave up 4 bases; unmatched junction bases: 6. This CDR3 spans 15 amino acids. The CDR3 region is CASSVTGGGTGELFF. DNA of the CDR3: TGCGCCAGCAGTGTAACAGGGGGCGGCACCGGGGAGCTGTTTTTT. Looking up the rest from reference TRBV5-1 and TRBJ2-2 gives the full variable domain: KAGVTQTPRYLIKTRGQQVTLSCSPISGHRSVSWYQQTPGQGLQFLFEYFSETQRNKGNFPGRFSGRQFSNSRSEMNVSTLELGDSALYLCASSVTGGGTGELFFGEGSRLTVL.

This clone was seen once. The J gene is TRBJ1-4, the V gene TRBV6-1; D call uncertain. Trimming left V 1 base short and J 7 bases short, with 7 bases between. The CDR3 contains 13 residues. CDR1 MNHNS and CDR2 SASEGT come from the germline V gene. The CDR3: CASSEGRGEKLFF. As DNA, the CDR3 is TGTGCCAGCAGTGAAGGGCGGGGTGAAAAACTGTTTTTT.

V usage is TRBV7-9 and J usage is TRBJ1-6, with no clear D. The germline V gene has CDR1 SEHNR and CDR2 FQNEAQ (reference sequence). V was cut by 2 bases and J by 0 bases, with 8 bases left in between. The CDR3 runs 16 residues. The CDR3 reads CASSLISSSYNSPLHF. The CDR3 nucleotides read TGTGCCAGCAGCTTAATATCGAGCTCCTATAATTCACCCCTCCACTTT.

V usage is TRBV28 and J usage is TRBJ2-7, with 8 positions matching TRBD1. The CDR3 is 15 amino acids. Germline lookup yields CDR1 MDHEN and CDR2 SYDVKM. Losses at the gene ends were 5 bases for V and 1 base for J; bases not matched to a gene: 7. The CDR3, as DNA: TGTGCCAGCAGTCGAGCCGGGACAGGATCCTACGAGCAGTACTTC. As protein: CASSRAGTGSYEQYF.

CDR3 loop: CASSLALDSVEKLFF. CDR3 DNA: TGTGCCAGCAGCTTGGCTTTGGACTCGGTTGAAAAACTGTTTTTT. This sequence joins TRBV5-6 and TRBJ1-4; D uncertain. The germline CDR1 and CDR2 sequences are SGHDT and YYEEEE. The CDR3 is made up of 15 amino acids. V lost 0 bases, J lost 7 bases, and 13 bases lay in between.

The chain combines TRBV6-1 with TRBJ2-7, with 7 bases fitting TRBD2. The CDR3 length is 15 residues. The V gene's germline CDR1 is MNHNS and CDR2 SASEGT. The J segment lost 5 bases and the V segment lost 3 bases, leaving 10 bases of the junction unmatched. The CDR3 is CASSDLGGIIDEQYF. CDR3 sequence (DNA): TGTGCCAGCAGTGACCTCGGGGGGATCATAGACGAGCAGTACTTC.

V and J are TRBV28 and TRBJ1-5, with 7 bases that match TRBD1. CDR1 and CDR2 (germline): MDHEN, SYDVKM. Trimming took 6 bases from V and 4 from J; bases not matched to a gene: 9. The CDR3 totals 15 residues. CDR3 DNA: TGTGCCAGCAGGTCCGACAGGGTACCGAATCAGCCCCAGCATTTT. Encoded protein: CASRSDRVPNQPQHF. The complete variable domain, with remaining parts taken from reference TRBV28 and TRBJ1-5, reads DVKVTQSSRYLVKRTGEKVFLECVQDMDHENMFWYRQDPGLGLRLIYFSYDVKMKEKGDIPEGYSVSREKKERFSLILESASTNQTSMYLCASRSDRVPNQPQHFGDGTRLSIL.

V gene TRBV6-1 combines with J gene TRBJ2-7; 7 positions agree with TRBD2. The CDR3 contains 12 residues. Germline V lookup: CDR1 MNHNS, CDR2 SASEGT. The V and J ends lost 0 bases and 11 bases, in that order; junction bases with no gene match: 4. CDR3 coding DNA: TGTGCCAGCAGTGAAGCGGGGCTAGCGGAGTACTTC. Encoded protein: CASSEAGLAEYF.